A selection of T cell receptor beta chains follows, all from one sample in a study of OX40 agonist ivuxolimab in advanced cancers. Assay: immunoSEQ multiplex PCR; the TCRdb copy retains only in-frame clones and omits some. Of 35,000 to 40,000 clones listed, roughly four fifths are singletons. The sequences come from CD4+ or CD8+ T cells sorted from blood, collected in a trial of the OX40 agonist ivuxolimab. The receptors stem from an adult with an advanced solid tumor such as melanoma, head and neck, liver or kidney cancer. The CDR3 runs from the conserved cysteine through the conserved F or W. A D gene is named only where the DNA matches it firmly. Expanded clones are given a class, and other clones once, few, many or no size at all.

clone size: once
J gene: TRBJ1-5
V gene: TRBV5-5
D gene: -
CDR3 DNA: TGTGCCAGCAGCTTGGGACAGGTCTCCAATCAGCCCCAGCATTTT
CDR3 protein: CASSLGQVSNQPQHF

clone size: once
J gene: TRBJ2-7
V gene: TRBV5-4
D gene: -
CDR3 DNA: TGTGCCAGCAGCTTGGAACGGGGACTCTCCTACGAGCAGTACTTC
CDR3 protein: CASSLERGLSYEQYF

clone size: -
J gene: TRBJ1-2
V gene: TRBV28
D gene: TRBD1
CDR3 DNA: TGTGCCAGCAGAGGACAGGGGGAAACGTACTATGGCTACACCTTC
CDR3 protein: CASRGQGETYYGYTF

clone size: -
J gene: TRBJ2-2
V gene: TRBV14
D gene: TRBD2
CDR3 DNA: TGTGCCAGCAGCCAGTGGTATGGCGGGGGGCTGAACACCGGGGAGCTGTTTTTT
CDR3 protein: CASSQWYGGGLNTGELFF

clone size: -
J gene: TRBJ1-1
V gene: TRBV7-8
D gene: -
CDR3 DNA: TGTGCCAGCAGCCCCCGAACCCGGGGGAACACTGAAGCTTTCTTT
CDR3 protein: CASSPRTRGNTEAFF

clone size: -
J gene: TRBJ2-7
V gene: TRBV27
D gene: -
CDR3 DNA: TGTGCCAGCAGTTTTAGACAGGGAGGTAGGGAGCAGTACTTC
CDR3 protein: CASSFRQGGREQYF

clone size: -
J gene: TRBJ2-3
V gene: TRBV6-5
D gene: -
CDR3 DNA: TGTGCCAGCGGGAGAGATACGCAGTATTTT
CDR3 protein: CASGRDTQYF

clone size: once
J gene: TRBJ2-1
V gene: TRBV7-9
D gene: TRBD2
CDR3 DNA: TGTGCCAGCAGCTCTATGACTAGCCGGAGCTCCTACAATGAGCAGTTCTTC
CDR3 protein: CASSSMTSRSSYNEQFF

clone size: -
J gene: TRBJ2-3
V gene: TRBV11-2
D gene: -
CDR3 DNA: TGTGCCAGCAGCTTAGGGGGGGACACAGATACGCAGTATTTT
CDR3 protein: CASSLGGDTDTQYF

clone size: -
J gene: TRBJ2-7
V gene: TRBV7-2
D gene: TRBD1
CDR3 DNA: TGTGCCAGCAGCTACAGGGGACCCTACGAGCAGTACTTC
CDR3 protein: CASSYRGPYEQYF

clone size: -
J gene: TRBJ1-3
V gene: TRBV28
D gene: -
CDR3 DNA: TGTGCCAGCAGTTTCCAGGGTTTCTCTGGAAACACCATATATTTT
CDR3 protein: CASSFQGFSGNTIYF

clone size: -
J gene: TRBJ2-3
V gene: TRBV7-2
D gene: TRBD2
CDR3 DNA: TGTGCCAGCAGCTCCGCAACTAGCGGGGCTACAGATACGCAGTATTTT
CDR3 protein: CASSSATSGATDTQYF

clone size: once
J gene: TRBJ2-7
V gene: TRBV5-1
D gene: -
CDR3 DNA: TGCGCCAGCAGCTTGAAAGGGGGGGCCTCTTCCTACGAGCAGTACTTC
CDR3 protein: CASSLKGGASSYEQYF

clone size: -
J gene: TRBJ2-1
V gene: TRBV5-4
D gene: -
CDR3 DNA: TGTGCCAGCAGCCCAGGAGGAGGCGTTGGACAGGGAGGGAATGAGCAGTTCTTC
CDR3 protein: CASSPGGGVGQGGNEQFF